Below, 29 T cell receptor beta chains from the same sample are listed, as sequenced in a study of blood T cell repertoires in COVID-19. Repertoires were generated with immunoSEQ multiplex PCR, while TCRdb's copy carries only in-frame clones and drops some. The table records 350,000 to 450,000 clones, roughly nine tenths of them present only once. Material: PBMCs or T cells enriched from blood (not recorded which). The receptors were gathered from a woman in her forties who had been exposed to COVID-19.

The chain links TRBV29-1 to TRBJ2-5; weak D call: TRBD2 (6 bases). This CDR3 has 17 residues. Germline loops: CDR1 SQVTM, CDR2 ANQGSEA. With 0 bases removed from V and 1 base from J, the gap between germline ends came to 18 bases. The CDR3 sequence: CSVEDRWGRQIQETQYF. CDR3 coding DNA: TGCAGCGTTGAAGATCGGTGGGGGAGGCAAATCCAAGAGACCCAGTACTTC.

This chain uses TRBV5-1 with TRBJ1-4, with 8 bases identical to TRBD1. With V trimmed by 1 base and J by 3 bases, 2 bases remained unmatched. Germline values: CDR1 SGHRS, CDR2 YFSETQ. CDR3 length equals 15 residues. The CDR3 sequence is CASSLTGGANEKLFF. For the CDR3, the DNA is TGCGCCAGCAGCTTGACAGGGGGAGCTAATGAAAAACTGTTTTTT.

V usage is TRBV3-1 (or the pseudogene TRBV3-2) and J usage is TRBJ2-7, with 9 bases identical to TRBD1. CDR1 is LGHDT, CDR2 YNNKEL, per germline (reference sequence). The CDR3 is made up of 15 amino acids. The J segment lost 6 bases and the V segment lost 5 bases, leaving 11 bases of the junction unmatched. In nucleotides, the CDR3 is TGTGCCAGCAGCTCTCCCGGGACAGGGAGACTCGAGCAGTACTTC. This sequence encodes CASSSPGTGRLEQYF.

On this clone itself: This same CDR3 is encoded by further DNA sequences in the sample. The chain links TRBV11-3 to TRBJ2-1; D possibly corresponds to TRBD1 (6 bases). Germline V gene data show CDR1 as SGHNT and CDR2 as YENEEA. The CDR3 covers 15 residues. Trimming shortened V by 3 bases and J by 0 bases, and 9 bases separated the two germline ends. In nucleotides, the CDR3 is TGTGCCAGCAGCTTGGACAGTAGCTCCTACAATGAGCAGTTCTTC. Protein product: CASSLDSSSYNEQFF. Full variable domain (missing parts from reference TRBV11-3 and TRBJ2-1): EAGVVQSPRYKIIEKKQPVAFWCNPISGHNTLYWYLQNLGQGPELLIRYENEEAVDDSQLPKDRFSAERLKGVDSTLKIQPAELGDSAVYLCASSLDSSSYNEQFFGPGTRLTVL.

The chain carries TRBV21-1 and TRBJ1-1; the table's TRBD1 call for D was not verified on the DNA. TRBV21-1 is a documented pseudogene. The CDR3 sequence is 15 residues long. This CDR3 is CASRDPDRGETEAFF. The CDR3 DNA is TGTGCCAGCAGGGACCCGGACAGGGGGGAGACTGAAGCTTTCTTT.

This clone was seen a few times. The V gene is TRBV15, the J gene TRBJ1-2; 10 bases fit TRBD1. Germline V gives CDR1 LNHNV, CDR2 YYDKDF (reference sequence). With 5 bases clipped from V and 8 bases from J, the junction kept 8 bases outside the gene matches. The CDR3 runs 14 residues. CDR3 DNA sequence: TGTGCCACCAGCTTTCGACAGGGGGCAAAAGGCTACACCTTC. Translating it yields CATSFRQGAKGYTF.

Concerning this clone: A junction boundary mismatches the germline segment, possibly from a read error. The chain recombines TRBV7-9 with TRBJ2-2; 8 bases line up with TRBD2. The CDR3 runs to 14 residues. Germline assignment: CDR1 SEHNR and CDR2 FQNEAQ (reference sequence). The CDR3 bases are TGTGCCAGCAGCATAGCGGGGCTCGGCGGGGAGCTGTTTTTT. This codes for CASSIAGLGGELFF.

The chain carries TRBV5-1 and TRBJ2-7, with D possibly matching TRBD1 (5 bases). Trimming left V 5 bases short and J 3 bases short, with 9 bases between. This CDR3 comprises 12 residues. Per the germline V gene, CDR1 is SGHRS and CDR2 is YFSETQ. CDR3 residues: CASRDTFYEQYF. The CDR3 nucleotides read TGCGCCAGCAGGGACACCTTCTACGAGCAGTACTTC.

This chain links TRBV5-4 with TRBJ2-3, with a weak D call TRBD2 (6 bases). Looked up from germline, CDR1 is SGHNT and CDR2 is YYREEE (reference sequence). This CDR3 is 15 amino acids long. The V and J ends lost 4 bases and 3 bases respectively, with 15 bases between them. Here the CDR3 DNA reads TGTGCCAGCAGCGGGGGTCTAGCGCGGACAGATACGCAGTATTTT. Amino acids: CASSGGLARTDTQYF.

The chain joins TRBV4-3 to TRBJ2-7; 7 nucleotides agree with TRBD2. Germline V gene lookup returns CDR1 LGHNA and CDR2 YSLEER. This CDR3 is built from 15 residues. V lost 0 bases to trimming and J lost 4 bases; unmatched junction nucleotides: 6. The CDR3 sequence: CASSQEGGSLYEQYF. CDR3 DNA sequence: TGCGCCAGCAGCCAAGAGGGGGGGAGTCTGTACGAGCAGTACTTC.

This sequence joins TRBV3-1 (or the pseudogene TRBV3-2) and TRBJ2-3; TRBD2 matches 13 bases. The ends lost 1 base at V and 4 bases at J; junction bases unmatched: 8. The V gene's germline CDR1 is LGHDT and CDR2 YNNKEL (reference sequence). The CDR3 spans 18 residues. The CDR3 sequence is CASSQGSILAGGADTQYF. The CDR3 DNA reads as TGTGCCAGCAGCCAAGGTTCTATACTAGCGGGAGGGGCAGATACGCAGTATTTT.

This clone was found a few times. This chain joins TRBV2 and TRBJ1-1; D is possibly TRBD1 (5 bases). The CDR3 covers 12 residues. CDR1 and CDR2 from the germline V gene are SNHLY and FYNNEI. V was clipped by 7 bases and J by 6 bases, with 12 bases between them. CDR3 sequence: CASTAQVSEAFF. The CDR3 nucleotides are TGTGCCAGCACAGCACAGGTCTCTGAAGCTTTCTTT.

This clone occurred once. The genes are TRBV11-3 and TRBJ2-1; possibly TRBD2 for D (6 bases). CDR1 is SGHNT and CDR2 is YENEEA in the germline V gene. The CDR3 is 15 amino acids. Trimming removed 4 bases at V and 6 bases at J, with 16 bases between. The chain's CDR3 is CASSSRSGDSNEQFF. The CDR3 DNA sequence: TGTGCCAGCAGCTCACGGTCGGGAGATAGCAATGAGCAGTTCTTC.

This sequence joins TRBV6-6 and TRBJ2-1; 13 bases are shared with TRBD2. CDR3 size: 15 residues. J lost 7 bases, V lost 5 bases, and 5 bases had no gene match. Germline V gives CDR1 MNHNY, CDR2 SVGAGI (reference sequence). In nucleotides, the CDR3 is TGTGCCAGCAGTATACTAGCGGGAGGGCCGAATGAGCAGTTCTTC. This sequence encodes CASSILAGGPNEQFF.

This clone was seen once. The CDR3 DNA sequence: TGTGCCTGGAGTCTCAGGGGAGCTCCCCTCTCCGAGCAGTACTTC. Translated: CAWSLRGAPLSEQYF. The genes are TRBV30 and TRBJ2-7; possibly TRBD1 for D (6 bases). V was pared by 2 bases and J by 6 bases, with 20 bases between. Germline CDR1 and CDR2: GTSNPN and SVGIG (reference sequence). This CDR3 has 15 amino acids.

The chain has TRBV27 and TRBJ2-2, with 9 bases lining up with TRBD1. Germline CDR1 is MNHEY and CDR2 is SMNVEV (reference sequence). The V and J ends lost 2 bases and 5 bases, in that order; junction bases with no gene match: 6. The length of the CDR3 is 16 residues. The CDR3 DNA sequence: TGTGCCAGCAGTTTAGAACAGGGGGCGCTTACCGGGGAGCTGTTTTTT. This codes for CASSLEQGALTGELFF.

The chain couples TRBV2 to TRBJ1-1; D gene uncertain. V dropped 4 bases and J dropped 0 bases, with 9 bases sitting between them. Germline CDR1 SNHLY, CDR2 FYNNEI. The CDR3 sequence is 14 residues long. The CDR3 spells CASSVTGLNTEAFF. CDR3 sequence (DNA): TGTGCCAGCAGTGTTACGGGATTGAACACTGAAGCTTTCTTT. The full variable domain, its missing parts supplied by reference TRBV2 and TRBJ1-1, is EPEVTQTPSHQVTQMGQEVILRCVPISNHLYFYWYRQILGQKVEFLVSFYNNEISEKSEIFDDQFSVERPDGSNFTLKIRSTKLEDSAMYFCASSVTGLNTEAFFGQGTRLTVV.

The CDR3 DNA sequence: TGCAGCGTTGATGATCAAGGGGACTTCTTCCAAGAGACCCAGTACTTC. Its protein is CSVDDQGDFFQETQYF. The J gene is TRBJ2-5, the V gene TRBV29-1; a possible D gene is TRBD2 (6 bases). With 3 bases removed from V and 1 base from J, the gap between germline ends came to 18 bases. The CDR3 spans 16 residues. Per germline, CDR1 SQVTM and CDR2 ANQGSEA.

This clone was picked up a small number of times. The chain has TRBV19 and TRBJ2-2; no firm D call. CDR1 and CDR2 (germline): LNHDA, SQIVND (reference sequence). The CDR3 is 16 amino acids. V lost 3 bases and J lost 4, with 15 bases in between. CDR3 in amino acids: CASSIIARLSTGELFF. The CDR3 DNA is TGTGCCAGTAGTATTATCGCCAGGTTAAGCACCGGGGAGCTGTTTTTT.

This chain joins TRBV18 and TRBJ2-2; 14 nucleotides match TRBD2. This CDR3 contains 18 residues. V lost 1 base and J lost 2; bases outside the gene matches: 3. From germline, CDR1 is KGHSH and CDR2 LQKENI. The CDR3 here is CASSPLGLAGVNTGELFF. As DNA, the CDR3 is TGTGCCAGCTCACCACTGGGACTAGCGGGAGTAAACACCGGGGAGCTGTTTTTT.

The rearrangement links TRBV2 to TRBJ2-1; TRBD2 matches at 11 bases. This CDR3 spans 15 amino acids. Germline assignment: CDR1 SNHLY and CDR2 FYNNEI. V lost 6 bases and J lost 5; bases outside the gene matches: 6. The CDR3 bases are TGTGCCAGCAGAACCGGGACTAGCGGAGACAATGAGCAGTTCTTC. Residues: CASRTGTSGDNEQFF.

The chain couples TRBV2 to TRBJ1-4; no definite D call. CDR1 SNHLY and CDR2 FYNNEI come from the germline V gene. Trimming pared 4 bases from V and 5 bases from J, leaving 17 bases between. This CDR3 has 16 amino acids. As DNA, the CDR3 is TGTGCCAGCAGTGCCCTCCACATGCGGGTAAATGAAAAACTGTTTTTT. Translated, it gives CASSALHMRVNEKLFF. Full variable domain (missing parts from reference TRBV2 and TRBJ1-4): EPEVTQTPSHQVTQMGQEVILRCVPISNHLYFYWYRQILGQKVEFLVSFYNNEISEKSEIFDDQFSVERPDGSNFTLKIRSTKLEDSAMYFCASSALHMRVNEKLFFGSGTQLSVL.

The V call is TRBV19, the J call TRBJ1-1; D uncertain. The germline CDR1 and CDR2 sequences are LNHDA and SQIVND (reference sequence). V was clipped by 3 bases and J by 1 base, with 9 bases between them. The CDR3 runs 14 residues. Written as DNA, the CDR3 is TGTGCCAGTAGTATTCTAGAGGGGAACACTGAAGCTTTCTTT. This encodes CASSILEGNTEAFF.

This sequence joins TRBV5-4 and TRBJ2-5, with 7 bases matching TRBD2. This CDR3 has 14 residues. Germline values: CDR1 SGHNT, CDR2 YYREEE (reference sequence). The J segment lost 4 bases and the V segment lost 3 bases, leaving 6 bases of the junction unmatched. CDR3 loop: CASSSGLGAETQYF. Here the CDR3 DNA reads TGTGCCAGCAGCTCAGGACTAGGGGCAGAGACCCAGTACTTC.

This clone occurred once. The CDR3 region has the DNA TGTGCCAGCAGTTTCAGAAAGGGAGGGTGGCAAGAGACCCAGTACTTC. The encoded protein is CASSFRKGGWQETQYF. V is TRBV27 and J is TRBJ2-5, with 7 bases lining up with TRBD2. The CDR3 extends over 16 amino acids. CDR1 and CDR2 (germline): MNHEY, SMNVEV (reference sequence). J lost 2 bases, V lost 3 bases, and 9 bases had no gene match.

The V call is TRBV9, the J call TRBJ2-3; possibly TRBD1 for D (6 bases). V was trimmed by 3 bases and J by 2 bases, leaving 19 bases between them. The CDR3 length is 17 residues. Germline CDR1 reads SGDLS; CDR2 reads YYNGEE. The CDR3 loop reads CASSERDRLLDTDTQYF. The CDR3 nucleotides are TGTGCCAGCAGCGAGAGAGACAGGCTCCTCGACACAGATACGCAGTATTTT.

The chain carries TRBV12-3 or TRBV12-4 and TRBJ2-7; a possible D gene is TRBD1 (6 bases). V gave up 5 bases and J gave up 3 bases, with 8 bases separating them. CDR3 length: 12 amino acids. CDR3 sequence: CASSIRGYEQYF. Written as DNA, the CDR3 is TGTGCCAGCAGTATCAGGGGCTACGAGCAGTACTTC.

V is TRBV18 and J is TRBJ1-1; 8 positions match TRBD1. The CDR3 has 17 residues. With 5 bases clipped from V and 0 bases from J, the junction kept 11 bases outside the gene matches. Germline V gene data show CDR1 as KGHSH and CDR2 as LQKENI. CDR3 loop: CASSARTGFIMNTEAFF. The CDR3 DNA follows: TGTGCCAGCTCAGCTCGGACAGGGTTTATCATGAACACTGAAGCTTTCTTT. The entire variable domain, with the rest obtained from reference TRBV18 and TRBJ1-1, is as follows: NAGVMQNPRHLVRRRGQEARLRCSPMKGHSHVYWYRQLPEEGLKFMVYLQKENIIDESGMPKERFSAEFPKEGPSILRIQQVVRGDSAAYFCASSARTGFIMNTEAFFGQGTRLTVV.

This chain connects TRBV18 to TRBJ1-5; 8 nucleotides align to TRBD1. V dropped 1 base and J dropped 1; count of bases not matched to a gene: 9. CDR3 length: 18 amino acids. Germline V gene lookup returns CDR1 KGHSH and CDR2 LQKENI. CDR3 DNA: TGTGCCAGCTCACCACGCAGGGGGCGCAACGGGAGCAATCAGCCCCAGCATTTT. As protein: CASSPRRGRNGSNQPQHF.